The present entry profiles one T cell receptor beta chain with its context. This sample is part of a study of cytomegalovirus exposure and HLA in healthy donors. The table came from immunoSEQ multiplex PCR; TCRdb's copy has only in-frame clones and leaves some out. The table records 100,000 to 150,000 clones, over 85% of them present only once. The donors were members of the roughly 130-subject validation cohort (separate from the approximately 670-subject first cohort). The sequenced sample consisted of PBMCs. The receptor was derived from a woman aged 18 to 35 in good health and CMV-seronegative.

Written as DNA, the CDR3 is TGCGCCAGCAGCCAAGGATCCGGGACAGGGACCCAGCCCCAGCATTTT. As protein: CASSQGSGTGTQPQHF. The chain couples TRBV4-3 to TRBJ1-5; 9 bases line up with TRBD1. Germline V gives CDR1 LGHNA, CDR2 YSLEER. The trim removed 1 base at V and 7 bases at J, leaving 8 bases unmatched. The CDR3 is 16 amino acids.